Presented here are 2 T cell receptor beta chains from one specimen sequenced in a study of PD-L1 blockade in urothelial cancer (dated by TCRdb to the late 2010s). Library preparation used the immunoSEQ multiplex PCR assay. TCRdb retrieved this table from immuneACCESS and kept in-frame rearrangements only. Not all clones are present; in checked studies, unresolved V genes account for under half, and no reason is known for the remainder. This sample holds 95,000 or so clones; around 87% were observed only once. The ten largest make up 1.5% to 2.5% of the sample. The sample's time point label, decoded: pretreatment peripheral blood. Sequenced here: PBMCs, sampled around atezolizumab (anti-PD-L1) treatment. The source of these receptors is a man in his sixties with urothelial cancer.

The gene calls are TRBV6-1 and TRBJ1-5; possibly TRBD1 for D (5 bases). The germline gives CDR1 MNHNS, CDR2 SASEGT. The CDR3 length is 12 residues. The V end was cut by 8 bases, the J end by 5 bases, with 10 bases between. CDR3 residues: CASGGGDQPQHF. CDR3 coding DNA: TGTGCCAGCGGGGGGGGTGATCAGCCCCAGCATTTT.

The V and J genes are TRBV10-3 and TRBJ2-5; 10 bases map to TRBD2. Germline V gene data show CDR1 as ENHRY and CDR2 as SYGVKD. This CDR3 region has 15 residues. Trimming removed 2 bases from V and 5 bases from J; junction bases left unmatched: 5. CDR3 DNA: TGTGCCATCAGTGAGCGAGCGGGAGGGGGGGAGACCCAGTACTTC. Protein product: CAISERAGGGETQYF.